This TCR beta chain was recovered during a study of blood T cells in healthy people across ages. Study-level points and caveats: Measured against age, TCR beta diversity per million T cells decreased in a roughly linear manner.

Germline V gene sequence: CDR1 SGHVS, CDR2 FNYEAQ. The CDR3 runs to 14 residues. Trimming took off 3 bases at V and 4 bases at J, with 12 bases between the two ends. As regards this clonotype: Its antigen is not identified.

It was with a sample-barcoded 5' primer and a J-beta primer mix that a second PCR of about 6 to 12 cycles was run. From the 5' RACE reads, TCRdb called clonotypes with MiXCR, one entry per CDR3 protein. Among fewer than 750,000 distinct CDR3 sequences, roughly 48% were seen once, and the ten largest hold roughly 25%. Researchers collected approximately 9.5 milliliters of peripheral blood from every single donor. Per-sample yields of isolated PBMCs were at least 6 million. The V call is TRBV7-6, the J call TRBJ1-1, with D possibly matching TRBD1 (5 bases). Input material: blood. The origin of this receptor is a man at least 80 years old in good health. CDR3 sequence (DNA): TGTGCCAGCAGCTTCGATAGGGGTGCCACTGAAGCTTTCTTT. It yields the protein CASSFDRGATEAFF.